The T cell receptor (beta chain) under discussion was sequenced for a study of response to subunit inactivated influenza vaccine. Notes on the study in general: With each seasonal influenza vaccination, the authors suggested, few new T cells are recruited.

V dropped 7 bases and J dropped 1 base, with 10 bases sitting between them. The CDR3 consists of 14 residues. Each CDR3 protein gets one entry after TCRdb re-called the RT-PCR reads with MiXCR. Of approximately 680,000 distinct CDR3 sequences listed, approximately 15% are singletons. With regard to this clonotype: As yet, its antigen is unknown.

The starting material was PBMCs from blood, obtained 11 to 12 days after vaccination. V usage is TRBV12-3 or TRBV12-4 and J usage is TRBJ2-2; D unclear. The sequence was collected from a middle-aged man who received an inactivated influenza vaccine. The CDR3 region has the DNA TGTGCCAGCACCCTACTCCAGAACACCGGGGAGCTGTTTTTT. Translated: CASTLLQNTGELFF.